This T cell receptor (beta chain) was recorded in a study of cytomegalovirus exposure and HLA in healthy donors. PCR employed 60 Vbeta and 13 Jbeta primers. Clones were read by immunoSEQ multiplex PCR, and TCRdb kept only the in-frame ones, dropping some. This table holds around 200,000 clones, roughly four fifths found once. Losses at the gene ends were 4 bases for V and 0 bases for J; bases not matched to a gene: 1. CDR3 size: 15 residues. The germline gives CDR1 MNHNS, CDR2 SASEGT. This receptor was taken from a girl aged 5 to 17 in good health and CMV-seronegative. The rearrangement links TRBV6-1 to TRBJ1-5, with 9 bases identical to TRBD1. Sequenced sample: PBMCs. CDR3 nucleotides: TGTGCCAGCAGTGGGGACAGGGCTAGCAATCAGCCCCAGCATTTT. It specifies CASSGDRASNQPQHF.